This is a list of T cell receptor beta chains from one sample in a study of T cell changes during pregnancy in multiple sclerosis. Some clones are missing from TCRdb's copy, which holds only in-frame ones; the method was immunoSEQ multiplex PCR. The sample consists of tens of thousands of clones, around 90% of them appearing once. Specimen: CD8+ T cells from peripheral blood mononuclear cells, collected in the second trimester of pregnancy. The receptors derive from a female donor with multiple sclerosis, enrolled in a pregnancy study. Each CDR3 is given with its conserved first and last residue. Each record gives: clone size, J gene, D gene, V gene, CDR3 protein, CDR3 DNA. The D gene is left open where the match is weak. Not every row has a clone size; where given, it reads once, few, many or a size class.

abundance: .
j_gene: TRBJ1-1
d_gene: .
v_gene: TRBV7-2
CDR3aa: CASSLGGAGLNTEAFF
CDR3nt: TGTGCCAGCAGCTTGGGGGGGGCGGGGTTGAACACTGAAGCTTTCTTT

abundance: .
j_gene: TRBJ2-7
d_gene: .
v_gene: TRBV27
CDR3aa: CASGFDGLSYEQYF
CDR3nt: TGTGCCAGCGGTTTTGACGGACTCTCCTACGAGCAGTACTTC

abundance: .
j_gene: TRBJ2-2
d_gene: TRBD1
v_gene: TRBV7-9
CDR3aa: CASSSTGESGKLFF
CDR3nt: TGTGCCAGCAGCTCGACAGGGGAATCGGGAAAGCTGTTTTTT

abundance: .
j_gene: TRBJ2-1
d_gene: TRBD1
v_gene: TRBV19
CDR3aa: CASQRQGGTYNEQFF
CDR3nt: TGTGCCAGTCAAAGACAGGGCGGCACCTACAATGAGCAGTTCTTC

abundance: .
j_gene: TRBJ2-1
d_gene: TRBD2
v_gene: TRBV29-1
CDR3aa: CSVVPSGGAGEQFF
CDR3nt: TGCAGCGTTGTGCCTAGCGGGGGGGCGGGTGAGCAGTTCTTC

abundance: .
j_gene: TRBJ1-1
d_gene: .
v_gene: TRBV4-3
CDR3aa: CASRETGMNTEAFF
CDR3nt: TGCGCCAGCAGGGAAACAGGGATGAACACTGAAGCTTTCTTT

abundance: .
j_gene: TRBJ2-5
d_gene: .
v_gene: TRBV4-1
CDR3aa: CASSQTGTGHQETQYF
CDR3nt: TGCGCCAGCAGCCAAACCGGGACTGGACACCAAGAGACCCAGTACTTC

abundance: few
j_gene: TRBJ2-6
d_gene: .
v_gene: TRBV5-5
CDR3aa: CASSLEGSHSGANVLTF
CDR3nt: TGTGCCAGCAGCTTGGAGGGGTCCCACTCTGGGGCCAACGTCCTGACTTTC

abundance: .
j_gene: TRBJ2-3
d_gene: .
v_gene: TRBV9
CDR3aa: CASSVAGWASTDTQYF
CDR3nt: TGTGCCAGCAGCGTAGCTGGTTGGGCATCCACAGATACGCAGTATTTT

abundance: .
j_gene: TRBJ1-5
d_gene: .
v_gene: TRBV4-1
CDR3aa: CASSQAPGTFNQPQHF
CDR3nt: TGCGCCAGCAGCCAGGCCCCCGGGACATTCAATCAGCCCCAGCATTTT

abundance: .
j_gene: TRBJ1-5
d_gene: TRBD1
v_gene: TRBV27
CDR3aa: CASSPSQGAASNQPQHF
CDR3nt: TGTGCCAGCAGTCCATCACAGGGGGCGGCAAGCAATCAGCCCCAGCATTTT

abundance: .
j_gene: TRBJ2-7
d_gene: TRBD1
v_gene: TRBV2
CDR3aa: CASSEDRGISYEQYF
CDR3nt: TGTGCCAGCAGTGAGGACAGGGGGATCTCCTACGAGCAGTACTTC

abundance: .
j_gene: TRBJ2-3
d_gene: .
v_gene: TRBV13
CDR3aa: CASRAGGGTDTQYF
CDR3nt: TGTGCCAGCCGTGCGGGTGGGGGGACAGATACGCAGTATTTT

abundance: .
j_gene: TRBJ2-7
d_gene: TRBD1
v_gene: TRBV6-7
CDR3aa: CASSYGCRKPGQGATTCSYEQYF
CDR3nt: TGTGCCAGCAGTTACGGATGTAGAAAACCGGGACAGGGGGCAACAACTTGCTCCTACGAGCAGTACTTC

abundance: once
j_gene: TRBJ2-5
d_gene: .
v_gene: TRBV18
CDR3aa: CASSPGRRIQETQYF
CDR3nt: TGTGCCAGCTCACCAGGCAGGCGCATACAAGAGACCCAGTACTTC

abundance: .
j_gene: TRBJ2-7
d_gene: TRBD1
v_gene: TRBV7-9
CDR3aa: CASSSPGQPPYEQYF
CDR3nt: TGTGCCAGCAGCTCCCCGGGACAGCCCCCCTACGAGCAGTACTTC

abundance: .
j_gene: TRBJ2-5
d_gene: .
v_gene: TRBV11-2
CDR3aa: CASSSTSLQETQYF
CDR3nt: TGTGCCAGCAGCTCTACCTCCCTCCAAGAGACCCAGTACTTC

abundance: once
j_gene: TRBJ2-1
d_gene: .
v_gene: TRBV25-1
CDR3aa: CASSFVYEQFF
CDR3nt: TGTGCCAGCAGTTTTGTCTACGAGCAGTTCTTC